This TCR beta chain appears in the sequencing data of a study of T-cell reconstitution after alpha-beta-depleted transplantation in children. General study results and limits: The origin of high day-60 TCRbeta diversity in some patients lay in surviving recipient T cells and thymic progenitors.

Preparing the TCRbeta library involved the use of unique molecular identifiers. TCRdb ran MiXCR on the PCR reads and lists one entry per CDR3 protein. The table lists fewer than 550,000 distinct CDR3 sequences, 10% to 12% of them singletons. This clonotype was counted only a few times. What it recognizes is unknown. This material consisted of PBMCs, mostly from graft donor cells, taken 180 days after TCRalphabeta/CD19-depleted stem cell transplant. The TCR sequence derives from a female patient aged 2-15 years who had a stem cell transplant for aplastic anemia, so the T cells may come from the graft donor.

The CDR3 DNA reads as TGTGCCAGCACCCTACAGGGATTCACCGGGGAGCTGTTTTTT. Translating it yields CASTLQGFTGELFF. The chain employs TRBV14 and TRBJ2-2, with D perhaps matching TRBD1 (6 bases). Germline-derived CDR1 and CDR2 are SGHDN and FVKESK. Between the trimmed V and J ends, which lost 7 bases and 4 bases, there was a span of 13 bases. The CDR3 length is 14 residues.